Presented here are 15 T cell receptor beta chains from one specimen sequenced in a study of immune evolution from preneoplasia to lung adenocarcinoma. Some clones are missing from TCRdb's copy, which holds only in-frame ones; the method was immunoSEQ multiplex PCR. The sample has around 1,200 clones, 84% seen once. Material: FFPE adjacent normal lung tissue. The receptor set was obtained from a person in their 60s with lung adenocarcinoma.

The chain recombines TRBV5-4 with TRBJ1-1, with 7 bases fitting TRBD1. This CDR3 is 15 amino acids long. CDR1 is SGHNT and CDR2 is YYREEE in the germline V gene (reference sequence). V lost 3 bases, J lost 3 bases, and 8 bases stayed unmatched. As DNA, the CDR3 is TGTGCCAGCAGCTCGATACATGACAGGGACACTGAAGCTTTCTTT. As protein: CASSSIHDRDTEAFF.

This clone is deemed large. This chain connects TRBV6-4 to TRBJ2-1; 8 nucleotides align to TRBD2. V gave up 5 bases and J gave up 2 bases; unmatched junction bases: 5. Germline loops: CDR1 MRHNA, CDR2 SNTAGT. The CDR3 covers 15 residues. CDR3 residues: CASSREAGAYNEQFF. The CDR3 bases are TGTGCCAGCAGTAGAGAAGCGGGAGCCTACAATGAGCAGTTCTTC.

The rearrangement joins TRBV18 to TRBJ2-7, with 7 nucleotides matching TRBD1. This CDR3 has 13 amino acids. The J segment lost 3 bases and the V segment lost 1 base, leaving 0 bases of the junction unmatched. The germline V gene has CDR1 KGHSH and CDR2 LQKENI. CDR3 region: CASSPRDSYEQYF. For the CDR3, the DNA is TGTGCCAGCTCACCACGGGACAGCTACGAGCAGTACTTC.

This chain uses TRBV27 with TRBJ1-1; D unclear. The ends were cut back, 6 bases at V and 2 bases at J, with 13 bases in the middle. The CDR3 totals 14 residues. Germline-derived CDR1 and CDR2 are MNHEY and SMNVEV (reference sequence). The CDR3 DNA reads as TGTGCCAGCAGCCTTGACGATATCAACACTGAAGCTTTCTTT. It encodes CASSLDDINTEAFF.

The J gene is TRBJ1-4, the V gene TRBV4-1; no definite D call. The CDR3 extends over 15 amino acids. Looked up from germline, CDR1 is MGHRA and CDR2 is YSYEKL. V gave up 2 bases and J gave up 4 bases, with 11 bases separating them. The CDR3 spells CASSQWWAVNEKLFF. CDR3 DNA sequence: TGCGCCAGCAGCCAATGGTGGGCAGTTAATGAAAAACTGTTTTTT.

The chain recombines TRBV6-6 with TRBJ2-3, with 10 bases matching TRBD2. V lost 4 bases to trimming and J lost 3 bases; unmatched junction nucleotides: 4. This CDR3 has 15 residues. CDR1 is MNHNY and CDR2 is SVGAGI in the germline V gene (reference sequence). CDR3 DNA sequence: TGTGCCAGCAGTTCACTAGCGGGGAGAACAGATACGCAGTATTTT. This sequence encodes CASSSLAGRTDTQYF.

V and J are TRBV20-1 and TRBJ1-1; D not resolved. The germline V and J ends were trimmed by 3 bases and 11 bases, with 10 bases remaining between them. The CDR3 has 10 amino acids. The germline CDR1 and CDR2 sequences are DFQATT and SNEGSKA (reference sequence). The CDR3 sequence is CSASLGEAFF. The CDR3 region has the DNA TGCAGTGCTAGTCTGGGTGAGGCTTTCTTT.

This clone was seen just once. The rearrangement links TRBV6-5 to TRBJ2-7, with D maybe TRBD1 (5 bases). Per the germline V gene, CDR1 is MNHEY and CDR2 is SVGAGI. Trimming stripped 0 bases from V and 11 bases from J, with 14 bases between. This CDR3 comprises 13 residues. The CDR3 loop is CASSYSVAGLKYF. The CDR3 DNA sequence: TGTGCCAGCAGTTACTCGGTCGCAGGGTTGAAGTACTTC.

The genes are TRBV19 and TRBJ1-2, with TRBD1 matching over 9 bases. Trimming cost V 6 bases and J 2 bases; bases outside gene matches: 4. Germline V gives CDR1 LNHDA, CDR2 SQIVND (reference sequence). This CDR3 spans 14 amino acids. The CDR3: CASSPGQGNYGYTF. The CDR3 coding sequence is TGTGCCAGTAGCCCCGGACAGGGGAACTATGGCTACACCTTC.

CDR3 sequence: CSVGLQNAYEQYF. CDR3 bases: TGCAGCGTTGGATTGCAAAACGCCTACGAGCAGTACTTC. The chain recombines TRBV29-1 with TRBJ2-7; D is undetermined. Trimming took off 4 bases at V and 2 bases at J, with 12 bases between the two ends. CDR1 and CDR2 from the germline V gene are SQVTM and ANQGSEA. CDR3 length: 13 residues.

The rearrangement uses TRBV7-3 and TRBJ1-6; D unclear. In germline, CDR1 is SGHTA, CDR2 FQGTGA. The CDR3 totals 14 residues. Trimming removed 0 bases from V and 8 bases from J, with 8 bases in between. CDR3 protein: CASSLTGQDSPLHF. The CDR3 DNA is TGTGCCAGCAGCTTAACAGGGCAGGATTCACCCCTCCACTTT.

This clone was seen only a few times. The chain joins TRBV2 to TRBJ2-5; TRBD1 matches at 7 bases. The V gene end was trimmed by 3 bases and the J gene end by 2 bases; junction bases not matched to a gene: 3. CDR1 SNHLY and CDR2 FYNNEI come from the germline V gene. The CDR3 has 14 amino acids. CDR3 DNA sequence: TGTGCCAGCAGTGATGGGACAGAACAAGAGACCCAGTACTTC. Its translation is CASSDGTEQETQYF.

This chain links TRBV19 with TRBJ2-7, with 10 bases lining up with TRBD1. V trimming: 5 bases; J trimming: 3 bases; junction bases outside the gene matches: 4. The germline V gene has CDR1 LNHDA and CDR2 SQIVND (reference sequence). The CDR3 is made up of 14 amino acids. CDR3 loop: CASSGGQGGYEQYF. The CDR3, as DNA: TGTGCCAGTAGTGGCGGACAGGGGGGCTACGAGCAGTACTTC.

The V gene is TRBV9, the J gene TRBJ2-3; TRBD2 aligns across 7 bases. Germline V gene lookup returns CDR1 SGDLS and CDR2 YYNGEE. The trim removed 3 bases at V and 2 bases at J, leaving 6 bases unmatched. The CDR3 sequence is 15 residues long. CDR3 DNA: TGTGCCAGCAGCGCAACCGGGACTAACACAGATACGCAGTATTTT. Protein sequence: CASSATGTNTDTQYF.

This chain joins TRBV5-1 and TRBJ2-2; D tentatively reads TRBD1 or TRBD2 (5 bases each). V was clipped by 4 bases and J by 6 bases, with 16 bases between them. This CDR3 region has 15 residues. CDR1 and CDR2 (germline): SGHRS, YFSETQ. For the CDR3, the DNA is TGCGCCAGCAGCCTCGGGACGGCCGATCCCGGGGAGCTGTTTTTT. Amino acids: CASSLGTADPGELFF.